This TCR beta chain comes out of a study of OX40 agonist ivuxolimab in advanced cancers. In the study overall: Averaging approximately 60 years in age, with a range of about 20 to 90, the cohort was around 87% male.

Generated by immunoSEQ multiplex PCR, the TCRdb table keeps only in-frame clones and is missing some. The table lists 100,000 or so clones, approximately 80% of them singletons. Germline CDR1 and CDR2: SGDLS and YYNGEE. V lost 4 bases and J lost 2; bases outside the gene matches: 5. This CDR3 region has 15 residues. V and J are TRBV9 and TRBJ2-3; 9 nucleotides match TRBD2. The sequence came from an adult with an advanced solid tumor such as melanoma, head and neck, liver or kidney cancer. Sequenced here: CD4+ or CD8+ T cells sorted from blood, sampled in a trial of the OX40 agonist ivuxolimab. The CDR3 DNA sequence: TGTGCCAGCAGCTCCCGGACTAGCGCCACAGATACGCAGTATTTT. Amino acids: CASSSRTSATDTQYF.